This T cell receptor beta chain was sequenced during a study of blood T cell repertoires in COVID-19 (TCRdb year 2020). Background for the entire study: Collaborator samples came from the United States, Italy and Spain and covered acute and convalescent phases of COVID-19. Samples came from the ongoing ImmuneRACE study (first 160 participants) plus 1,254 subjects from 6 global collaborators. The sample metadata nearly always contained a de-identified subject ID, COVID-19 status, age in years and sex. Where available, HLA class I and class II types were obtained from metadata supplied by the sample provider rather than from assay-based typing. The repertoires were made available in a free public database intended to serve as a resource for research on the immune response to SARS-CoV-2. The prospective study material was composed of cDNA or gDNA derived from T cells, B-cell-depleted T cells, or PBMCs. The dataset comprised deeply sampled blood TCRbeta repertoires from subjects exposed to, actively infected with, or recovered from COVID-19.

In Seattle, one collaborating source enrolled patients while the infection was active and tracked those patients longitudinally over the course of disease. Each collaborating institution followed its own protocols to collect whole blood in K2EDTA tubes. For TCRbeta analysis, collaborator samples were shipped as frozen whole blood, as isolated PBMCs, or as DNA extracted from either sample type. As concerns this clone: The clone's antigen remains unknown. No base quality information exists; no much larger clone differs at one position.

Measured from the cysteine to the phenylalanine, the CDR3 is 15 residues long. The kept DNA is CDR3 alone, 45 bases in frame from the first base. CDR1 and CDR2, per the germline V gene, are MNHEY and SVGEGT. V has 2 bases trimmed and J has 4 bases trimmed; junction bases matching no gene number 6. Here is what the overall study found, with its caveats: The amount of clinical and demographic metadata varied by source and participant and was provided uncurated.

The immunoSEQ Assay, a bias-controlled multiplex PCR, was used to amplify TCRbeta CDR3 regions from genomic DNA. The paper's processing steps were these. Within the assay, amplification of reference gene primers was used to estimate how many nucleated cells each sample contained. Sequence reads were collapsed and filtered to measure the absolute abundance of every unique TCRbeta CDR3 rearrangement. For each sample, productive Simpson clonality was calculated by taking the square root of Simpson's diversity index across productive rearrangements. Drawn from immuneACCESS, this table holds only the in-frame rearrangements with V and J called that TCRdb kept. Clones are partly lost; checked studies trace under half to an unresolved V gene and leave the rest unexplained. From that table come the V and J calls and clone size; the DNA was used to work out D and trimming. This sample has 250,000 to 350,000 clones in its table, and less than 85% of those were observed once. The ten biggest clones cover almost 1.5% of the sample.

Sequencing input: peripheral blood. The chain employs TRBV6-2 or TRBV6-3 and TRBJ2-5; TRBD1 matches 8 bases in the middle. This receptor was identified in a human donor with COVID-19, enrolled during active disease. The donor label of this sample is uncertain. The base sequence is TGTGCCAGCAGTTACCGGGACAGGAGGGGAGAGACCCAGTACTTC. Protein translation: CASSYRDRRGETQYF.